This T cell receptor beta chain originates from a study of shared clonotypes between healthy human individuals. Assay: immunoSEQ multiplex PCR; the TCRdb copy retains only in-frame clones and omits some. Of fewer than 2.5 million clones listed, over 85% are singletons. Naive CD4+ cells were CD45RA-selected; the remaining cells were memory. The study's findings and limits: Clonotype sharing among donors was expected to depend on sequencing depth.

Trimming cost V 0 bases and J 8 bases, with 13 bases left between them. The CDR3 sequence is 14 residues long. Germline CDR1 MNHNS, CDR2 SASEGT. A word on this clone: Its antigen is unidentified.

The source of this sequence is a man younger than 35 in good health. Some clones in this sample may be carry-over from other donors' samples. V and J are TRBV6-1 and TRBJ1-2; D gene unclear. Sequenced input: naive CD4+ T cells from PBMCs. The subset here: CD45RA+ positively selected. DNA of the CDR3: TGTGCCAGCAGTGAAGCGTATACCGCTCGGGGCTACACCTTC. Translated, it gives CASSEAYTARGYTF.